A selection of T cell receptor beta chains follows, all from one sample in a study of T cell responses to AZD1222 COVID-19 vaccine. The table came from immunoSEQ multiplex PCR; TCRdb's copy has only in-frame clones and leaves some out. Seen here are about 110,000 clones, roughly 90% observed once, and the top ten hold roughly 6.5%. The material sequenced was peripheral blood, taken on day 0 of AZD1222 vaccination. The receptor source for this set is an adult in good health. CDR3s include the opening cysteine and the closing phenylalanine or tryptophan. Each record gives: D gene, J gene, clone size, V gene, CDR3 protein, CDR3 DNA. A D gene is named only where the DNA matches it firmly. Size is omitted from some rows. Given values are once, few, many or a class for expanded clones.

NA	TRBJ2-7	NA	TRBV27	CASSFPSSYEQYF	TGTGCCAGCAGTTTCCCCAGCTCCTACGAGCAGTACTTC
NA	TRBJ1-2	NA	TRBV20-1	CSARPYGYTF	TGCAGTGCTAGGCCCTATGGCTACACCTTC
TRBD1	TRBJ2-5	NA	TRBV19	CASNPGTGQETQYF	TGTGCCAGTAATCCCGGGACAGGGCAAGAGACCCAGTACTTC
NA	TRBJ2-5	NA	TRBV5-4	CASSLGATGQETQYF	TGTGCCAGCAGCTTGGGGGCGACAGGCCAAGAGACCCAGTACTTC
NA	TRBJ1-1	NA	TRBV6-1	CASSDPLQGGLAWTEAFF	TGTGCCAGCAGTGACCCCCTGCAGGGTGGCTTGGCTTGGACTGAAGCTTTCTTT
TRBD2	TRBJ2-7	once	TRBV9	CASSVGASGGSYEQYF	TGTGCCAGCAGCGTAGGGGCTAGCGGGGGTTCCTACGAGCAGTACTTC
TRBD2	TRBJ2-7	NA	TRBV15	CATSRDRGGRGTYEQYF	TGTGCCACCAGCAGAGATCGCGGCGGGCGGGGGACCTACGAGCAGTACTTC
NA	TRBJ1-5	few	TRBV7-9	CASSNHDRKNQPQHF	TGTGCCAGCAGCAATCACGACAGGAAAAATCAGCCCCAGCATTTT
TRBD1	TRBJ1-3	NA	TRBV6-5	CAGRQGLGNTIYF	TGTGCCGGCAGACAGGGACTCGGAAACACCATATATTTT
NA	TRBJ1-2	NA	TRBV30	CAWSVLDSLNYGYTF	TGTGCCTGGAGTGTTCTGGACAGCCTTAACTATGGCTACACCTTC
NA	TRBJ1-1	once	TRBV19	CASRLNVGAQGIKAFF	TGTGCCAGTCGATTAAATGTGGGGGCTCAAGGCATAAAAGCTTTCTTT
NA	TRBJ2-3	NA	TRBV3-1/TRBV3-2	CASSITSLTDTQYF	TGTGCCAGCAGCATTACTAGCCTCACAGATACGCAGTATTTT
TRBD1	TRBJ2-1	NA	TRBV6-5	CASSTDRGRYNEQFF	TGTGCCAGCAGTACCGACAGGGGGCGTTACAATGAGCAGTTCTTC
NA	TRBJ2-5	NA	TRBV6-5	CASSFQSQETQYF	TGTGCCAGCAGTTTCCAGAGCCAAGAGACCCAGTACTTC
NA	TRBJ2-7	NA	TRBV14	CASSHRLGEGYQAPYEQYF	TGTGCCAGCAGCCACCGACTCGGTGAAGGCTATCAGGCCCCCTACGAGCAGTACTTC
NA	TRBJ1-2	NA	TRBV28	CASSPSRGGGYGYTF	TGTGCCAGCAGTCCATCCCGGGGGGGAGGCTATGGCTACACCTTC
NA	TRBJ2-6	NA	TRBV7-3	CASSSVGSRGSGANVLTF	TGTGCCAGCAGCTCCGTGGGCTCTCGGGGCTCTGGGGCCAACGTCCTGACTTTC
TRBD1	TRBJ1-2	NA	TRBV7-2	CASSLARDRGLLPYGYTF	TGTGCCAGCAGCCTAGCTCGGGACAGGGGGCTGCTCCCCTATGGCTACACCTTC
NA	TRBJ1-4	NA	TRBV6-2/TRBV6-3	CASSYPPRTRSNEKLFF	TGTGCCAGCAGTTACCCTCCGAGGACACGCTCTAATGAAAAACTGTTTTTT
TRBD2	TRBJ2-7	NA	TRBV28	CASSSSGVAPYEQYF	TGTGCCAGCAGTTCGAGCGGGGTTGCACCTTACGAGCAGTACTTC
TRBD2	TRBJ2-1	NA	TRBV7-9	CASSLEGGRANEQFF	TGTGCCAGCAGCTTAGAGGGCGGGAGGGCAAATGAGCAGTTCTTC
TRBD2	TRBJ2-3	NA	TRBV19	CASSNPGTSGTDTQYF	TGTGCCAGTAGTAACCCCGGGACTAGCGGGACAGATACGCAGTATTTT
NA	TRBJ2-7	few	TRBV6-2/TRBV6-3	CASSQVGASGYEQYF	TGTGCCAGCAGTCAAGTGGGAGCTTCGGGTTACGAGCAGTACTTC
TRBD2	TRBJ2-1	NA	TRBV6-2/TRBV6-3	CASSYSTSGSSYNEQFF	TGTGCCAGCAGTTACTCGACTAGCGGGAGCTCCTACAATGAGCAGTTCTTC
TRBD1	TRBJ1-3	NA	TRBV6-5	CASSKTGTAGNTIYF	TGTGCCAGCAGTAAGACCGGGACAGCGGGAAACACCATATATTTT
NA	TRBJ2-6	NA	TRBV19	CASSYTTSGANVLTF	TGTGCCAGTAGTTATACCACCTCTGGGGCCAACGTCCTGACTTTC
NA	TRBJ2-1	once	TRBV24-1	CATSDFGGGFEQFF	TGTGCCACCAGTGATTTCGGAGGGGGTTTTGAGCAGTTCTTC
NA	TRBJ2-7	NA	TRBV10-3	CAISEGQGPYEQYF	TGTGCCATCAGTGAGGGGCAGGGGCCCTACGAGCAGTACTTC
NA	TRBJ1-2	NA	TRBV7-8	CASSLGTGANYGYTF	TGTGCCAGCAGCTTAGGTACGGGGGCTAACTATGGCTACACCTTC
NA	TRBJ2-1	NA	TRBV11-3	CASSLQQYNEQFF	TGTGCCAGCAGCTTACAGCAGTACAATGAGCAGTTCTTC